These T cell receptor beta chains were read from a single sample in a study of CD8+CD57+ T cells in acquired aplastic anemia. TCRdb used MiXCR to reprocess the reads, holding one entry per CDR3 protein. The sample holds 400,000 to 600,000 distinct CDR3 sequences, over 25% seen once. Sequenced sample: sorted CD4+, CD8+, or CD8+CD57+ T cells (not recorded which) from PBMCs. The receptor set was obtained from a human donor with aplastic anemia. CDR3s include the opening cysteine and the closing phenylalanine or tryptophan. D genes are given only for firm matches. Size values are once, few and many counts, or a class for expanded clones, and some rows have none.

d_call	clone_size	v_call	j_call	cdr3_nt	cdr3_aa
TRBD1	few	TRBV9	TRBJ2-2	TGTGCCAGCAGCGTAGGGTTAGTGACAGGGTCCGGGGAGCTGTTTTTT	CASSVGLVTGSGELFF
TRBD1	-	TRBV20-1	TRBJ1-5	TGCAGTGCAAGTCAAAACAGGGGGGGACAGCCCCAGCATTTT	CSASQNRGGQPQHF
-	few	TRBV6-2/TRBV6-3	TRBJ1-2	TGTGCCAGCAGTTTGGAGGGGGTTAACTATGGCTACACCTTC	CASSLEGVNYGYTF
-	-	TRBV27	TRBJ1-6	TGTGCCAGCAGTTACTCGATAATTGGGGGTGAGAATCCACCCCTCCACTTT	CASSYSIIGGENPPLHF
-	-	TRBV2	TRBJ2-5	TGTGCCAGCAAGGGCAGCTTACGGGGTCGGAAGACCCAGTACTTC	CASKGSLRGRKTQYF
-	-	TRBV11-2	TRBJ1-5	TGTGCCAGCAGCTCCCCGGCGGTCGGGGAAAATCAGCCCCAGCATTTT	CASSSPAVGENQPQHF
TRBD1	-	TRBV7-2	TRBJ1-1	TGTGCCAGCAGTTGGGACAGGGATGCCACTGAAGCTTTCTTT	CASSWDRDATEAFF
-	-	TRBV7-9	TRBJ2-3	TGTGCCAGCAGCTTAGTGGTGGACCGTAGCACAGATACGCAGTATTTT	CASSLVVDRSTDTQYF
-	-	TRBV10-3	TRBJ1-2	TGTGCCATCAGTGAGGGACCCCAGGGGAACTATGGCTACACCTTC	CAISEGPQGNYGYTF
-	once	TRBV11-2	TRBJ2-2	TGTGCCAGCAGCCGGGGCAACGGGGAGCTGTTTTTT	CASSRGNGELFF
TRBD2	-	TRBV10-3	TRBJ2-2	TGTGCTACGGCGGGGGGGCCGAACACCGGGGAGCTGTTTTTT	CATAGGPNTGELFF
TRBD2	-	TRBV3-1	TRBJ2-1	TGTGCCAGCAGCCAAGAACGGAGCGGGAGGGCCATATATGAGCAGTTCTTC	CASSQERSGRAIYEQFF
-	few	TRBV2	TRBJ1-1	TGTGCCAGCAGTTACTCGGATGTCGGCACTGAAGCTTTCTTT	CASSYSDVGTEAFF
-	many	TRBV2	TRBJ2-1	TGTGCCAGCAGTTCGAGCTCCTACAATGAGCAGTTCTTC	CASSSSSYNEQFF